The entry below gives a single T cell receptor beta chain sequence along with its context. This specimen comes from a study of cytomegalovirus exposure and HLA in healthy donors. V was pared by 0 bases and J by 0 bases, with 12 bases between. Germline CDR1 is GTSNPN and CDR2 is SVGIG (reference sequence). The length of the CDR3 is 15 residues. A multiplex PCR was run with 60 Vbeta primers and 13 Jbeta primers. The assay was immunoSEQ multiplex PCR, and TCRdb's table has in-frame clones only and misses some. The table includes tens of thousands of clones, 70% to 85% detected once. The origin of this receptor is a man between 40 and 49 years old in good health and CMV-seropositive. The sample taken for sequencing was PBMCs. The V and J genes are TRBV30 and TRBJ2-7; D is unclear. CDR3 loop: CAWSVGTLPSYEQYF. The DNA of the CDR3 is TGTGCCTGGAGTGTTGGCACCTTACCCTCCTACGAGCAGTACTTC.